A selection of T cell receptor beta chains follows, all from one sample in a study of blood T cell repertoires in COVID-19. Some clones are missing from TCRdb's copy, which holds only in-frame ones; the method was immunoSEQ multiplex PCR. Among approximately 180,000 clones listed, about four fifths were seen once. What was sequenced was peripheral blood. The receptor source for this set is a woman older than 75 with COVID-19, enrolled during active disease. Each CDR3 is given with its conserved first and last residue. A D gene is named only where the DNA matches it firmly. Size is omitted from some rows. Given values are once, few, many or a class for expanded clones.

D: .; size: once; V: TRBV12-3/TRBV12-4; J: TRBJ1-5; DNA: TGTGCCAGCAGTGCCACAACTAGACAGCCCCAGCATTTT; CDR3: CASSATTRQPQHF
D: .; size: .; V: TRBV19; J: TRBJ2-2; DNA: TGTGCCAGTAGGCCAGACAGTCTCACCGGGGAGCTGTTTTTT; CDR3: CASRPDSLTGELFF
D: .; size: .; V: TRBV11-2; J: TRBJ2-7; DNA: TGTGCCAGCAGCCTCGAAACTTCCTACGAGCAGTACTTC; CDR3: CASSLETSYEQYF
D: TRBD1; size: .; V: TRBV10-3; J: TRBJ1-2; DNA: TGTGCCATCAGTGAGTCCACAGGGGAAGGCTATGGCTACACCTTC; CDR3: CAISESTGEGYGYTF
D: TRBD1; size: .; V: TRBV7-9; J: TRBJ2-2; DNA: TGTGCCAGCAGCTTCCAACAGGGGGCAGGCGGGGAGCTGTTTTTT; CDR3: CASSFQQGAGGELFF
D: TRBD2; size: few; V: TRBV18; J: TRBJ2-3; DNA: TGTGCCAGCTCACCCAGCGGGAGAGGCACAGATACGCAGTATTTT; CDR3: CASSPSGRGTDTQYF
D: .; size: .; V: TRBV5-1; J: TRBJ2-7; DNA: TGCGCCAGCCCCCCCAGGGTGGGCTACGAGCAGTACTTC; CDR3: CASPPRVGYEQYF
D: .; size: .; V: TRBV7-8; J: TRBJ1-2; DNA: TGTGCCAGCAGCCCGTTGGGGCCTTATGGCTACACCTTC; CDR3: CASSPLGPYGYTF
D: TRBD1; size: .; V: TRBV5-8; J: TRBJ1-5; DNA: TGTGCCAGCAGCCGGGACAGCATCAATCAGCCCCAGCATTTT; CDR3: CASSRDSINQPQHF
D: .; size: .; V: TRBV19; J: TRBJ2-7; DNA: TGTGCCAGTCGTCCCGGCGGGGGCCCTTCCTACGAGCAGTACTTC; CDR3: CASRPGGGPSYEQYF
D: TRBD1; size: once; V: TRBV5-1; J: TRBJ2-7; DNA: TGCGCCAGCAGCGCGGACAGGGGGCTCTACGAGCAGTACTTC; CDR3: CASSADRGLYEQYF
D: TRBD2; size: .; V: TRBV6-2/TRBV6-3; J: TRBJ2-3; DNA: TGTGCCAGCAGGCCTTTAGCGGGGGTCCGCACAGATACGCAGTATTTT; CDR3: CASRPLAGVRTDTQYF